The 31 T cell receptor beta chains in this list originate from one sample, sequenced in a study of graft-versus-host responses after intestinal transplantation. Repertoires were generated with immunoSEQ multiplex PCR, while TCRdb's copy carries only in-frame clones and drops some. Of tens of thousands of clones detected, approximately 40% appear once; the ten largest clones hold over 1.1%. Investigators plated approximately 200,000 CFSE-labeled responder cells together with approximately 200,000 irradiated stimulator cells labeled with violet dye. Sequencing was performed on alloreactive CD8+ T cells from a mixed lymphocyte reaction culture, taken before transplantation. Subset given: CFSE-low proliferating T cells sorted from roughly six-day pre-transplant mixed lymphocyte reaction (GvH or HvG direction). The receptors originated from a human patient who was an organ donor for intestinal transplantation.

The V call is TRBV28, the J call TRBJ2-7; D is ambiguous. With 2 bases removed from V and 3 bases from J, the gap between germline ends came to 11 bases. Germline V gene data show CDR1 as MDHEN and CDR2 as SYDVKM. The CDR3 has 14 amino acids. The DNA of the CDR3 is TGTGCCAGCAGTTTAGGGGTCCTTTACTACGAGCAGTACTTC. Its translation: CASSLGVLYYEQYF. The full variable domain, with the rest looked up from reference TRBV28 and TRBJ2-7, is DVKVTQSSRYLVKRTGEKVFLECVQDMDHENMFWYRQDPGLGLRLIYFSYDVKMKEKGDIPEGYSVSREKKERFSLILESASTNQTSMYLCASSLGVLYYEQYFGPGTRLTVT.

The chain combines TRBV27 with TRBJ2-3, with D unresolved. The CDR3 is made up of 14 amino acids. The germline V gene encodes CDR1 MNHEY and CDR2 SMNVEV (reference sequence). V dropped 4 bases and J dropped 0 bases, with 8 bases sitting between them. The CDR3 DNA follows: TGTGCCAGCAGTTACGTCTACAGCACAGATACGCAGTATTTT. The encoded protein is CASSYVYSTDTQYF.

The gene calls are TRBV7-9 and TRBJ2-5; tentatively, D is TRBD1 (5 bases). V was trimmed by 5 bases and J by 3 bases, leaving 19 bases between them. The CDR3 is 16 amino acids. Germline lookup yields CDR1 SEHNR and CDR2 FQNEAQ (reference sequence). In DNA, the CDR3 is TGTGCCAGCAGCGTTAGAGGCGAACTACAGGAAGAGACCCAGTACTTC. It yields the protein CASSVRGELQEETQYF.

This clone occurred once. The chain recombines TRBV5-4 with TRBJ2-2; the D is unclear. The CDR3 totals 11 residues. The germline gives CDR1 SGHNT, CDR2 YYREEE (reference sequence). V was clipped by 2 bases and J by 6 bases, with 2 bases between them. Here the CDR3 DNA reads TGTGCCAGCAGCTTTTCCGGGGAGCTGTTTTTT. Amino acid sequence: CASSFSGELFF.

This clone was picked up a small number of times. The chain has TRBV6-5 and TRBJ2-1; no clear D. Between the trimmed V and J ends, which lost 10 bases and 6 bases, there was a span of 16 bases. Per germline, CDR1 MNHEY and CDR2 SVGAGI. This CDR3 comprises 13 residues. The CDR3 loop is CATHEEDFNEQFF. The CDR3 region has the DNA TGTGCCACCCATGAGGAAGACTTCAATGAGCAGTTCTTC.

About this clone: Other DNA sequences of this sample code for an identical CDR3. V and J are TRBV4-1 and TRBJ2-7, with 7 bases identical to TRBD2. There are 15 residues in the CDR3. The germline CDR1 and CDR2 sequences are MGHRA and YSYEKL. V lost 0 bases and J lost 3; bases outside the gene matches: 5. CDR3 loop: CASSQEGTTVYEQYF. The CDR3 DNA reads TGCGCCAGCAGCCAAGAGGGGACTACGGTCTACGAGCAGTACTTC.

This clone has a handful of counts. V and J are TRBV27 and TRBJ2-7; 9 bases align to TRBD1. J was trimmed by 5 bases and V by 3 bases; bases with no gene match: 8. The length of the CDR3 is 15 residues. From germline, CDR1 is MNHEY and CDR2 SMNVEV (reference sequence). Here the CDR3 DNA reads TGTGCCAGCAGTTTTAGGACAGGGGTATTACACGAGCAGTACTTC. Translated: CASSFRTGVLHEQYF.

This clone was counted a few times. The chain couples TRBV4-3 to TRBJ1-1; D call uncertain. This CDR3 is 14 amino acids long. Per the germline V gene, CDR1 is LGHNA and CDR2 is YSLEER. The V and J ends lost 0 bases and 1 base respectively, with 6 bases between them. The CDR3 DNA follows: TGCGCCAGCAGCCAAGATTCCGCGAACACTGAAGCTTTCTTT. Amino acid sequence: CASSQDSANTEAFF.

This sequence joins TRBV11-2 and TRBJ2-5; 9 bases align to TRBD1. The CDR3 length is 16 residues. CDR1 is SGHAT, CDR2 FQNNGV, per germline. Losses at the gene ends were 5 bases for V and 5 bases for J; bases not matched to a gene: 12. CDR3 nucleotides: TGTGCCAGCAGCCTCACGGGACAGGGTTCGGGGGAGACCCAGTACTTC. Its protein product is CASSLTGQGSGETQYF.

The chain uses TRBV11-2 and TRBJ1-3; TRBD1 matches 11 bases. The CDR3 sequence is 17 residues long. J was trimmed by 2 bases and V by 5 bases; bases with no gene match: 8. CDR1 and CDR2 from the germline V gene are SGHAT and FQNNGV. For the CDR3, the DNA is TGTGCCAGCAGCCGGACAGGGGGCTTAGTGGCTGGAAACACCATATATTTT. Translating it yields CASSRTGGLVAGNTIYF.

To note about this clone: This may be a read error, as it is one base from a much larger clone. This chain uses TRBV7-2 with TRBJ2-2, with TRBD1 matching 9 bases. The CDR3 consists of 16 residues. Unmatched junction bases numbered 4, after V lost 5 bases and J lost 0 bases. CDR1 is SGHTA, CDR2 FQGNSA, per germline. DNA for the CDR3: TGTGCCAGCAGCCGGGGACAGGGCGCGAACACCGGGGAGCTGTTTTTT. It translates to CASSRGQGANTGELFF.

As to this clone: Germline is not matched at one junction end, which may reflect a read error. This chain connects TRBV28 to TRBJ2-2, with D maybe TRBD2 (6 bases). Looked up from germline, CDR1 is MDHEN and CDR2 is SYDVKM. The CDR3 is 16 residues long. CDR3 amino acids: CASSPPTAENTGGLFF. In DNA form, the CDR3 reads TGTGCCAGCAGTCCGCCAACCGCGGAGAACACCGGGGGGCTGTTTTTT.

The chain carries TRBV4-3 and TRBJ2-5; 10 positions agree with TRBD1. Germline values: CDR1 LGHNA, CDR2 YSLEER. J gave up 1 base and V 4 bases, and 3 bases lay outside the gene matches. The CDR3 has 15 residues. In nucleotides, the CDR3 is TGCGCCAGCAGCCTCGACAGGGGGCCCCAAGAGACCCAGTACTTC. As protein: CASSLDRGPQETQYF.

This clone turned up a few times. The chain combines TRBV27 with TRBJ2-1; 16 nucleotides align to TRBD2. Germline values: CDR1 MNHEY, CDR2 SMNVEV (reference sequence). The CDR3 covers 18 residues. V was pared by 5 bases and J by 4 bases, with 8 bases of the junction left unmatched. CDR3 in amino acids: CASSGGLAGGLGYNEQFF. The CDR3 DNA follows: TGTGCCAGCAGTGGGGGACTAGCGGGAGGGTTAGGATACAATGAGCAGTTCTTC.

This clone was found a few times. The chain uses TRBV5-4 and TRBJ1-1; a weak D match, TRBD1 (6 bases). CDR1 SGHNT and CDR2 YYREEE come from the germline V gene (reference sequence). The CDR3 consists of 13 residues. The germline V and J ends were trimmed by 0 bases and 3 bases, with 6 bases remaining between them. The CDR3 DNA is TGTGCCAGCAGCTTGGGACAGGACACTGAAGCTTTCTTT. It encodes CASSLGQDTEAFF.

The chain uses TRBV5-1 and TRBJ1-2; D perhaps matches TRBD1 (5 bases). Trimming took off 2 bases at V and 7 bases at J, with 18 bases between the two ends. This CDR3 spans 15 amino acids. CDR1 and CDR2 (germline): SGHRS, YFSETQ. The CDR3 DNA sequence: TGCGCCAGCAGCTTCTTCCCGGGACGCTATTTTGGCTACACCTTC. It is translated as CASSFFPGRYFGYTF.

The gene calls are TRBV4-2 and TRBJ1-4; 8 bases map to TRBD1. J gave up 6 bases and V 4 bases, and 16 bases lay outside the gene matches. The CDR3 runs to 18 residues. Germline assignment: CDR1 LGHNA and CDR2 YNFKEQ. The CDR3 protein is CASSLRSGGGYADEKLFF. As DNA, the CDR3 is TGTGCCAGCAGCCTCCGGTCAGGGGGCGGTTACGCAGATGAAAAACTGTTTTTT.

The V call is TRBV30, the J call TRBJ1-2; 8 bases are a match to TRBD1. In germline, CDR1 is GTSNPN, CDR2 SVGIG (reference sequence). Trimming took 5 bases from V and 3 from J; bases not matched to a gene: 8. The CDR3 runs 14 residues. The CDR3 here is CAWGQGPSYYGYTF. The CDR3 coding sequence is TGTGCCTGGGGACAGGGACCTTCCTACTATGGCTACACCTTC.

The J gene is TRBJ2-3, the V gene TRBV7-2, with D perhaps matching TRBD2 (5 bases). Trimming took off 8 bases at V and 1 base at J, with 10 bases between the two ends. This CDR3 comprises 13 residues. CDR1 SGHTA and CDR2 FQGNSA come from the germline V gene. The CDR3 region has the DNA TGTGCCAGCCGTGGGAGAGGCACAGATACGCAGTATTTT. This encodes CASRGRGTDTQYF.

V gene TRBV29-1 combines with J gene TRBJ2-1; 7 nucleotides line up with TRBD1. Germline V gene sequence: CDR1 SQVTM, CDR2 ANQGSEA. The CDR3 runs to 14 residues. The J segment lost 4 bases and the V segment lost 5 bases, leaving 8 bases of the junction unmatched. The CDR3 DNA reads TGCAGCGTTTCGGGCAGGGGGAGATACAATGAGCAGTTCTTC. It encodes CSVSGRGRYNEQFF.

Details on this clone: Other DNA sequences from this sample encode an identical CDR3 as well. The gene calls are TRBV6-6 and TRBJ1-4; D gene uncertain. This CDR3 comprises 16 residues. Germline V CDR1 and CDR2: MNHNY, SVGAGI (reference sequence). The V and J ends lost 5 bases and 8 bases respectively, with 21 bases between them. CDR3 nucleotides: TGTGCCAGCAGTACTCCCGGGATGACTGGCTGGGAAAAACTGTTTTTT. Protein sequence: CASSTPGMTGWEKLFF.

This clone qualifies as medium-sized. V and J are TRBV28 and TRBJ2-7, with 9 bases aligning to TRBD1. The CDR3 spans 14 residues. Germline loops: CDR1 MDHEN, CDR2 SYDVKM. The V gene end was trimmed by 5 bases and the J gene end by 7 bases; junction bases not matched to a gene: 9. CDR3 region: CASSLTGTGSEQYF. CDR3 sequence (DNA): TGTGCCAGCAGTCTGACCGGGACAGGGAGTGAGCAGTACTTC.

This chain connects TRBV14 to TRBJ2-2, with 13 bases aligning to TRBD2. Germline V lookup: CDR1 SGHDN, CDR2 FVKESK. The CDR3 length is 19 residues. V trimming: 4 bases; J trimming: 0 bases; junction bases outside the gene matches: 8. The CDR3, as DNA: TGTGCCAGCAGCCTACGGACTAGCGGGAGTTACGCGAACACCGGGGAGCTGTTTTTT. It yields the protein CASSLRTSGSYANTGELFF.

This chain links TRBV27 with TRBJ2-7; possibly TRBD2 for D (5 bases). The CDR3 loop spans 13 amino acids. Germline assignment: CDR1 MNHEY and CDR2 SMNVEV (reference sequence). V dropped 3 bases and J dropped 4 bases, with 10 bases sitting between them. The CDR3 nucleotides read TGTGCCAGCAGTTTGACGGGGAGTTACGAGCAGTACTTC. Translated, it gives CASSLTGSYEQYF.

The CDR3 coding sequence is TGTGCCAGCAGCCATCGAAAGGGACTAGGGTTCCAAGAGACCCAGTACTTC. Its translation is CASSHRKGLGFQETQYF. The chain joins TRBV28 to TRBJ2-5, with 8 bases lining up with TRBD2. V lost 6 bases and J lost 1; bases outside the gene matches: 13. The CDR3 covers 17 residues. The V gene's germline CDR1 is MDHEN and CDR2 SYDVKM.

About this clone: Other DNA sequences in the same sample also yield this CDR3. The genes are TRBV4-1 and TRBJ2-7; D remains ambiguous. CDR3 length equals 12 residues. Germline CDR1 and CDR2: MGHRA and YSYEKL. Trimming took 3 bases from V and 3 from J, leaving 6 bases between them. CDR3 DNA sequence: TGCGCCAGCAGCCAGGACGGCTACGAGCAGTACTTC. Its protein is CASSQDGYEQYF.

This chain joins TRBV30 and TRBJ1-5; weak D call: TRBD1 (6 bases). The V end lost 0 bases, the J end lost 0 bases, and 9 bases lay between the germline ends. CDR3 length equals 15 residues. CDR1 GTSNPN and CDR2 SVGIG come from the germline V gene (reference sequence). The CDR3 nucleotides read TGTGCCTGGAGTGTACAGGGATATAGCAATCAGCCCCAGCATTTT. Translated, it gives CAWSVQGYSNQPQHF.

The chain couples TRBV19 to TRBJ2-1; TRBD2 agrees at 12 bases. The CDR3 runs 15 residues. CDR1 and CDR2 from the germline V gene are LNHDA and SQIVND (reference sequence). The ends lost 3 bases at V and 7 bases at J; junction bases unmatched: 4. CDR3 in amino acids: CASSIIGTSGNEQFF. CDR3 nucleotides: TGTGCCAGTAGTATTATCGGGACTAGCGGGAATGAGCAGTTCTTC.

The chain links TRBV4-2 to TRBJ2-1; 9 bases line up with TRBD1. This CDR3 spans 17 amino acids. Germline CDR1 is LGHNA and CDR2 is YNFKEQ. Trimming at V came to 5 bases and at J to 3 bases, leaving 11 bases not matched to a gene. This chain's CDR3 is CASSSTDRGAIYNEQFF. Written as DNA, the CDR3 is TGTGCCAGCAGCTCAACCGACAGGGGGGCCATCTACAATGAGCAGTTCTTC.

The chain uses TRBV6-1 and TRBJ2-7, with 10 bases matching TRBD2. V was pared by 3 bases and J by 3 bases, with 2 bases of the junction left unmatched. The CDR3 covers 14 residues. The germline CDR1 and CDR2 sequences are MNHNS and SASEGT. CDR3 residues: CASSDWTSGYEQYF. The CDR3, as DNA: TGTGCCAGCAGTGATTGGACTAGCGGCTACGAGCAGTACTTC.

V is TRBV5-1 and J is TRBJ2-7; D not certain. The CDR3 length is 14 residues. Trimming took off 0 bases at V and 0 bases at J, with 7 bases between the two ends. Germline V gene data show CDR1 as SGHRS and CDR2 as YFSETQ. The CDR3 DNA is TGCGCCAGCAGCTTGGGACTGTACTCCTACGAGCAGTACTTC. This encodes CASSLGLYSYEQYF.